This entry lists 25 T cell receptor beta chains sequenced from one sample in a study of CD8+CD57+ T cells in acquired aplastic anemia. The template for TCR beta VDJ and CDR3 sequence profiling was genomic DNA. MiXCR, run by TCRdb on the reads, gives a single entry per CDR3 protein. Found here are some 200,000 distinct CDR3 sequences, less than 60% of them singletons; the top ten hold roughly 1.8%. For sequencing, patients were chosen who had shown expansion of CD8+CD57+ cells by flow cytometry. Sequencing was performed on sorted CD4+, CD8+, or CD8+CD57+ T cells (not recorded which) from PBMCs. All receptors derive from a human donor with aplastic anemia.

The chain links TRBV15 to TRBJ1-6, with D perhaps TRBD1 (5 bases). There are 13 residues in the CDR3. The germline V gene encodes CDR1 LNHNV and CDR2 YYDKDF (reference sequence). Trimming pared 3 bases from V and 9 bases from J, leaving 9 bases between. The CDR3 protein is CATSRGEGSPLHF. The CDR3, as DNA: TGTGCCACCAGCAGGGGGGAAGGTTCACCCCTCCACTTT.

The chain carries TRBV6-5 and TRBJ2-1; 9 nucleotides align to TRBD1. V shed 4 bases and J 7 bases; nucleotides not matched to a gene: 8. The CDR3 loop spans 15 amino acids. In germline, CDR1 is MNHEY, CDR2 SVGAGI. CDR3 sequence: CASSCTGTGCNEQFF. The CDR3 coding sequence is TGTGCCAGCAGTTGTACCGGGACAGGGTGTAATGAGCAGTTCTTC.

The rearrangement links TRBV28 to TRBJ1-1; D remains ambiguous. Germline values: CDR1 MDHEN, CDR2 SYDVKM. V gave up 8 bases and J gave up 4 bases, with 14 bases separating them. This CDR3 spans 13 amino acids. This chain's CDR3 is CASLTPTSTEAFF. The CDR3 DNA follows: TGTGCCAGCCTTACTCCTACTAGCACTGAAGCTTTCTTT.

There are a few counts of this clonotype. Here the CDR3 reads CSAGRSSYNEQFF. The CDR3 nucleotides are TGCAGTGCCGGGAGGAGCTCCTACAATGAGCAGTTCTTC. The chain links TRBV29-1 to TRBJ2-1; 7 bases match TRBD2. The CDR3 is made up of 13 amino acids. The germline V gene has CDR1 SQVTM and CDR2 ANQGSEA.

This sequence joins TRBV12-3 or TRBV12-4 and TRBJ1-2, with 8 bases identical to TRBD1. Unmatched junction bases numbered 8, after V lost 4 bases and J lost 4 bases. CDR3 size: 15 residues. CDR3 amino acids: CASSWGDRRAYGYTF. The CDR3 region has the DNA TGTGCCAGCAGTTGGGGGGACAGGCGGGCCTATGGCTACACCTTC.

This clonotype was observed once. The V call is TRBV6-1, the J call TRBJ1-2; 8 positions agree with TRBD1. The length of the CDR3 is 13 residues. V dropped 2 bases and J dropped 6; count of bases not matched to a gene: 2. Germline CDR1 MNHNS, CDR2 SASEGT. In nucleotides, the CDR3 is TGTGCCAGCAGTGAACAGGGGGCGCATGGCTACACCTTC. It specifies CASSEQGAHGYTF.

This clonotype was seen repeatedly, ten times or more. The chain is built from TRBV28 and TRBJ2-5; D uncertain. Germline lookup yields CDR1 MDHEN and CDR2 SYDVKM. V gave up 3 bases and J gave up 7 bases, with 6 bases separating them. The CDR3 spans 11 residues. The CDR3, as DNA: TGTGCCAGCAGTTTGGGTGGGACCCAGTACTTC. Its protein is CASSLGGTQYF.

A word on this clonotype: This may arise from a read error, as a much more abundant clone is one base away. The rearrangement joins TRBV7-9 to TRBJ1-4; a possible D gene is TRBD1 (6 bases). This CDR3 spans 16 amino acids. Germline assignment: CDR1 SEHNR and CDR2 FQNEAQ (reference sequence). This CDR3 reads CASSIGQSQGNGKLFF. CDR3 in DNA: TGTGCCAGCAGCATAGGACAGTCCCAGGGTAATGGAAAACTGTTTTTT.

CDR3 DNA sequence: TGTGCCAGCAGCAAACGAGGGGGTAGTGCAGGGACCGGGGAGCTGTTTTTT. Its translation is CASSKRGGSAGTGELFF. The rearrangement uses TRBV7-6 and TRBJ2-2; D perhaps matches TRBD1 (6 bases). V was pared by 5 bases and J by 5 bases, with 21 bases between. CDR3 size: 17 residues. The germline V gene has CDR1 SGHVS and CDR2 FNYEAQ. The whole variable domain, filled in from reference TRBV7-6 and TRBJ2-2, reads GAGVSQSPRYKVTKRGQDVALRCDPISGHVSLYWYRQALGQGPEFLTYFNYEAQQDKSGLPNDRFSAERPEGSISTLTIQRTEQRDSAMYRCASSKRGGSAGTGELFFGEGSRLTVL.

The CDR3 spells CATRKGVVDTEAFF. CDR3 nucleotide sequence: TGCGCCACCCGAAAGGGGGTTGTGGACACTGAAGCTTTCTTT. The chain is built from TRBV10-2 and TRBJ1-1; a possible D gene is TRBD1 (6 bases). The length of the CDR3 is 14 residues. The V gene's germline CDR1 is WSHSY and CDR2 SAAADI. Trimming took 10 bases from V and 3 from J, leaving 18 bases between them.

In regard to this clonotype: This may come from a read error, since a much larger clone is one base off. The V gene is TRBV18, the J gene TRBJ2-5, with D unresolved. The CDR3 is 14 residues long. Germline lookup yields CDR1 KGHSH and CDR2 LQKENI. CDR3 in amino acids: CDSSPPYVQETQYF. The CDR3 region has the DNA TGTGACAGCTCACCACCGTACGTCCAAGAGACCCAGTACTTC.

Ten or more counts support this clonotype. This sequence joins TRBV5-1 and TRBJ2-2; 10 nucleotides align to TRBD2. The CDR3 extends over 17 amino acids. V trimming: 0 bases; J trimming: 6 bases; junction bases outside the gene matches: 8. Looked up from germline, CDR1 is SGHRS and CDR2 is YFSETQ. The CDR3 bases are TGCGCCAGCAGCTTGGGGGAGCGGGGGGGCCAGGCCGGGGAGCTGTTTTTT. Its protein is CASSLGERGGQAGELFF. The full variable domain, in which reference TRBV5-1 and TRBJ2-2 provide the parts outside the CDR3, is KAGVTQTPRYLIKTRGQQVTLSCSPISGHRSVSWYQQTPGQGLQFLFEYFSETQRNKGNFPGRFSGRQFSNSRSEMNVSTLELGDSALYLCASSLGERGGQAGELFFGEGSRLTVL.

The chain joins TRBV2 to TRBJ2-3; D gene ambiguous. Germline CDR1 reads SNHLY; CDR2 reads FYNNEI. With 8 bases removed from V and 3 bases from J, the gap between germline ends came to 12 bases. The CDR3 is 13 residues long. The CDR3 loop is CASWVWGTDTQYF. DNA for the CDR3: TGTGCCAGCTGGGTATGGGGTACAGATACGCAGTATTTT.

The chain joins TRBV19 to TRBJ1-5; TRBD1 is a possible D gene (6 bases). CDR1 is LNHDA, CDR2 SQIVND, per germline (reference sequence). The CDR3 spans 14 residues. V lost 3 bases to trimming and J lost 6 bases, with 12 bases between them. The CDR3 DNA reads as TGTGCCAGTAGTATTGGGGGCTCGTTTCAGCCCCAGCATTTT. It translates to CASSIGGSFQPQHF.

The rearrangement uses TRBV12-3 or TRBV12-4 and TRBJ2-7; TRBD1 matches 7 bases. V lost 3 bases, J lost 0 bases, and 11 bases stayed unmatched. The CDR3 runs 17 residues. DNA for the CDR3: TGTGCCAGCAGTTTGTCTATCGGGGACAGATCCTCCTACGAGCAGTACTTC. Translating it yields CASSLSIGDRSSYEQYF.

The V gene is TRBV29-1, the J gene TRBJ2-3; maybe TRBD2 (6 bases). V lost 8 bases and J lost 6, with 9 bases in between. This CDR3 spans 10 amino acids. The germline V gene encodes CDR1 SQVTM and CDR2 ANQGSEA. The CDR3 here is CSFRGDTQYF. The CDR3 DNA is TGCAGCTTCCGGGGGGATACGCAGTATTTT.

V is TRBV10-3 and J is TRBJ2-1, with 13 bases aligning to TRBD2. The V gene's germline CDR1 is ENHRY and CDR2 SYGVKD. CDR3 length equals 14 residues. V shed 8 bases, J shed 4 bases, and the junction held 2 bases outside the gene matches. The CDR3 reads CAIGTSGTYNEQFF. The CDR3 coding sequence is TGTGCCATCGGGACTAGCGGGACTTACAATGAGCAGTTCTTC.

The chain has TRBV20-1 and TRBJ1-5; the D gene is possibly TRBD1 (6 bases). Trimming pared 6 bases from V and 4 bases from J, leaving 16 bases between. There are 14 residues in the CDR3. Germline V CDR1 and CDR2: DFQATT, SNEGSKA (reference sequence). The CDR3 sequence: CSAMVRDINQPQHF. Written as DNA, the CDR3 is TGCAGTGCCATGGTTCGGGACATTAATCAGCCCCAGCATTTT.

This clonotype was seen many times. CDR3 region: CASRGTGPEKLFF. The CDR3 DNA reads TGTGCCAGTAGGGGGACAGGCCCAGAAAAACTGTTTTTT. The V call is TRBV19, the J call TRBJ1-4, with TRBD1 matching 8 bases. CDR1 and CDR2 (germline): LNHDA, SQIVND (reference sequence). This CDR3 contains 13 residues. Trimming removed 6 bases from V and 8 bases from J; junction bases left unmatched: 5.

This clonotype was detected once. The chain has TRBV11-1 and TRBJ1-6; D is possibly TRBD1 (6 bases). Trimming took 3 bases from V and 11 from J, leaving 14 bases between them. The germline CDR1 and CDR2 sequences are SGHAT and FQDESV (reference sequence). The CDR3 is made up of 14 amino acids. The CDR3 DNA reads as TGTGCCAGCAGCTTCTTTAGCGGGGGCACACCCCTCCACTTT. Its translation: CASSFFSGGTPLHF.

V gene TRBV19 combines with J gene TRBJ1-1; 8 nucleotides match TRBD1. The germline V gene encodes CDR1 LNHDA and CDR2 SQIVND (reference sequence). The CDR3 extends over 15 amino acids. V lost 6 bases to trimming and J lost 4 bases; unmatched junction nucleotides: 10. The CDR3 here is CASSLGQGIGTEAFF. CDR3 in DNA: TGTGCCAGTAGCCTTGGACAGGGAATCGGCACTGAAGCTTTCTTT.

This clonotype showed up many times. The J gene is TRBJ2-1, the V gene TRBV6-1; TRBD2 matches at 10 bases. Germline values: CDR1 MNHNS, CDR2 SASEGT. The CDR3 covers 14 residues. The V gene end was trimmed by 9 bases and the J gene end by 2 bases; junction bases not matched to a gene: 4. The CDR3 DNA follows: TGTGCCAGTTTAGCGGGAGGAACCTACAATGAGCAGTTCTTC. Amino acids: CASLAGGTYNEQFF.

This clonotype turned up a few times. The chain recombines TRBV20-1 with TRBJ2-1, with D perhaps matching TRBD2 (6 bases). The CDR3 extends over 10 amino acids. Trimming cost V 6 bases and J 7 bases, with 7 bases left between them. Looked up from germline, CDR1 is DFQATT and CDR2 is SNEGSKA (reference sequence). The CDR3 nucleotides read TGCAGTGCGACTAGGAATGAGCAGTTCTTC. Encoded protein: CSATRNEQFF.

This clonotype has just one count. J is TRBJ2-7 and V is TRBV4-2, with 13 positions matching TRBD2. Looked up from germline, CDR1 is LGHNA and CDR2 is YNFKEQ. The V and J ends lost 4 bases and 4 bases, in that order; junction bases with no gene match: 7. This CDR3 region has 16 residues. CDR3 loop: CASSPGTSGARYEQYF. The CDR3 DNA reads TGTGCCAGCAGCCCGGGGACTAGCGGGGCGAGGTACGAGCAGTACTTC.

The sample holds many counts of this clonotype. The rearrangement links TRBV11-2 to TRBJ1-2; D is undetermined. This CDR3 has 13 amino acids. V lost 5 bases to trimming and J lost 4 bases, with 11 bases between them. CDR1 SGHAT and CDR2 FQNNGV come from the germline V gene. The CDR3 DNA reads as TGTGCCAGCAGCCCCGACCCGGCCTATGGCTACACCTTC. Its protein is CASSPDPAYGYTF.